This entry is about one T cell receptor (beta chain). Its antigen is still unknown. The CDR3 has 18 amino acids. The source of the sample is a study of T cell responses to AZD1222 COVID-19 vaccine. Using immunoSEQ multiplex PCR, the repertoire was profiled, and TCRdb retains in-frame clones only, with some absent. The repertoire consists of tens of thousands of clones, with under 95% occurring once and the leading ten covering about 20%. Notes on the study in general: There were repertoire samples only from the period after the peak T cell response.

The sequence derives from an adult in good health. The rearrangement links TRBV21-1 to TRBJ1-5. TRBV21-1 is described as a pseudogene. This material consisted of peripheral blood, taken on day 0 of AZD1222 vaccination. The CDR3 loop is CASRVRTGDGGGFQPQHF. DNA for the CDR3: TGTGCCAGCAGAGTACGGACAGGCGACGGGGGAGGGTTTCAGCCCCAGCATTTT.